This T cell receptor (beta chain) was sequenced during a study of vaccination effects on CD4 cells after COVID-19. Prior to sequencing, the ViraFEST assay stimulated PBMC with viral peptide pools, which expanded the antigen-specific CD4+ T cells. The authors isolated CD4+ T cells after roughly eleven days of culture. Neither prior SARS-CoV-2 infection nor positive nucleocapsid antibodies were present in the vaccine recipients. Wells containing two million PBMC each were cultured with around 9.1 IU/ml IL-2 and 8 to 10 ug/ml peptides. This clone was seen a single time. Antigen unknown. The assay was immunoSEQ multiplex PCR, and TCRdb's table has in-frame clones only and misses some. In the table there are 20,000 to 25,000 clones, around 74% of which are singletons. The CDR3 runs to 17 residues. Looked up from germline, CDR1 is SGHVS and CDR2 is FNYEAQ. Germline trimming cut 2 bases from V and 6 bases from J; bases unmatched to any gene: 11.

This rearrangement joins TRBV7-6 to TRBJ2-3; the match to TRBD2 covers 10 bases. The sequencing used CD4+ T cells from PBMCs cultured with HCoV-NL63 spike peptides, collected before COVID-19 vaccination. This receptor was identified in a human donor who received a COVID-19 vaccine. The CDR3 coding sequence is TGTGCCAGCAGCTTATCCTACAGCGGGGGGGGCCTGGATACGCAGTATTTT. Protein sequence: CASSLSYSGGGLDTQYF.